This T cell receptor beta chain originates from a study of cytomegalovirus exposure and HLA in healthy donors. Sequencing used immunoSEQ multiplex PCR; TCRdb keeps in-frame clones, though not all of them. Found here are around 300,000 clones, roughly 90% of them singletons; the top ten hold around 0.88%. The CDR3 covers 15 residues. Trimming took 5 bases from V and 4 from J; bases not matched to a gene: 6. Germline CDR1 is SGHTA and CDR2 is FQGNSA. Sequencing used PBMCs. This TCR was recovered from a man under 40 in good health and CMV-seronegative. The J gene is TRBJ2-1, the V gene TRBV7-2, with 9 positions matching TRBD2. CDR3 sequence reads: CASSPSGGHYNEQFF. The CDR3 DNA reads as TGTGCCAGCAGCCCCAGCGGGGGGCATTACAATGAGCAGTTCTTC.